This T cell receptor (beta chain) stems from a study of shared clonotypes between healthy human individuals. Study in general: A couple of female and three male donors aged 18 to 49 were enrolled. Study-wide results and limits: Sampling was confined to blood; repertoires within tissues likely differ.

Worth noting for this clone: What it binds is not known.

Data came from immunoSEQ multiplex PCR; TCRdb stores just in-frame clones and leaves some out. The top ten clones hold approximately 0.39% of a sample with 2 million to 2.5 million clones, roughly 90% of them seen once. Germline values: CDR1 MDHEN, CDR2 SYDVKM. The CDR3 has 15 amino acids. V shed 6 bases and J 7 bases; nucleotides not matched to a gene: 10. The authors divided CD4+ cells into CD45RA+ naive and CD45RA-negative memory subsets. The clonotype comes from a man between 18 and 29 years old in good health. Some clones in this sample may be carry-over from other donors' samples. Sequences were obtained from naive CD4+ T cells from PBMCs. Documented subset: CD45RA+ positively selected. V usage is TRBV28 and J usage is TRBJ2-1; 9 positions agree with TRBD2. CDR3 region: CASSPGLAGRNEQFF. The CDR3 DNA is TGTGCCAGCAGCCCAGGTCTAGCGGGAAGAAATGAGCAGTTCTTC.